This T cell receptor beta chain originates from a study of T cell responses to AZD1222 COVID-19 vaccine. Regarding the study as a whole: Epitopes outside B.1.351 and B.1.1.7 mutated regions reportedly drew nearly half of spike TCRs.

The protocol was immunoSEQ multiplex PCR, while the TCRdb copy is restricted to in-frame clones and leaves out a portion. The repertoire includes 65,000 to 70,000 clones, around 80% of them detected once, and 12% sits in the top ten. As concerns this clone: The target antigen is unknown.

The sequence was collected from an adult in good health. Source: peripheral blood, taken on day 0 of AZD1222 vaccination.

The CDR3 DNA is TGCGCCAGCAGCTTGCTAGGTGGCAATCAGCCCCAGCATTTT. Protein sequence: CASSLLGGNQPQHF. The genes are TRBV5-1 and TRBJ1-5, with D hard to call. The CDR3 contains 14 residues. V lost 1 base, J lost 2 bases, and 7 bases lay in between. Germline-derived CDR1 and CDR2 are SGHRS and YFSETQ.